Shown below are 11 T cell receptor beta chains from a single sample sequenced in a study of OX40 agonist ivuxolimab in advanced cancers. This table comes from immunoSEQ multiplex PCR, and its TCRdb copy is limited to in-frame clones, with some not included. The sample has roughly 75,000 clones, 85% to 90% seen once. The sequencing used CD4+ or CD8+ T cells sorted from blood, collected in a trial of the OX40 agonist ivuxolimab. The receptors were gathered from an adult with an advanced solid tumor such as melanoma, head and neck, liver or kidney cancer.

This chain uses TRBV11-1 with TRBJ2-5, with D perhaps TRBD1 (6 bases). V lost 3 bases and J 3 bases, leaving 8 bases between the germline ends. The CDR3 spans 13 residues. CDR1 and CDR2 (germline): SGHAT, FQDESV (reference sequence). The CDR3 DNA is TGTGCCAGCAGCTTCAGGACAGAAGAGACCCAGTACTTC. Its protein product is CASSFRTEETQYF.

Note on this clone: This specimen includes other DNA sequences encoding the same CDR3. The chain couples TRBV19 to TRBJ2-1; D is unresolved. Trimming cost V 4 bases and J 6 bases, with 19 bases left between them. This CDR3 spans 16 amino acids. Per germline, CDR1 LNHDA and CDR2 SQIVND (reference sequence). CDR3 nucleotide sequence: TGTGCCAGTAGTACCCTGCCATCTCACGTCTTCAATGAGCAGTTCTTC. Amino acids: CASSTLPSHVFNEQFF.

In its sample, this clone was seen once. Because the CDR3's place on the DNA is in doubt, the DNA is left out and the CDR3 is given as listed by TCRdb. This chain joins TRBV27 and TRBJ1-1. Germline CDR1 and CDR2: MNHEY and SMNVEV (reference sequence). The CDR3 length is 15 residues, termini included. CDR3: CASSTSPGLNTEAFF.

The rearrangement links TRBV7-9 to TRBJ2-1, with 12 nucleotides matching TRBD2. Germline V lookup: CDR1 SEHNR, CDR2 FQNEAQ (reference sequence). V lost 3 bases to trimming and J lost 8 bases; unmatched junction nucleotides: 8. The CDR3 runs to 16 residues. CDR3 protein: CASSFPTSGSFYEQFF. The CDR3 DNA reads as TGTGCCAGCAGCTTTCCGACTAGCGGGAGTTTTTATGAGCAGTTCTTC.

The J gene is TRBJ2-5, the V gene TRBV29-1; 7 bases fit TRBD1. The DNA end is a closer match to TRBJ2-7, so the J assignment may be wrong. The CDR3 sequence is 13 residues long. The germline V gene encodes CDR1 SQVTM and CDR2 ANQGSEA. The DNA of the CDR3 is TGCAGCGTTCCAAGGGCAGGGGGCTACGAGCAGTACTTC. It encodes CSVPRAGGYEQYF.

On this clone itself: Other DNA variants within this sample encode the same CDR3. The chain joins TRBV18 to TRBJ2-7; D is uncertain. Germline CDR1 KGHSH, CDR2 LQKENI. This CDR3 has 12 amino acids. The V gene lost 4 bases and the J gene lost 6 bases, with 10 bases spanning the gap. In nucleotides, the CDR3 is TGTGCCAGCTCACTTAGGGTGACCGAGCAGTACTTC. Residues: CASSLRVTEQYF.

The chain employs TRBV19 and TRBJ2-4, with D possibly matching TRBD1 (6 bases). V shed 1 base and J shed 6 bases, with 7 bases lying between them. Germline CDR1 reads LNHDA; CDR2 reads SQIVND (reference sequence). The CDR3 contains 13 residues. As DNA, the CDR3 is TGTGCCAGTAGTATAGGGACAGTAAACATTCAGTACTTC. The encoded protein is CASSIGTVNIQYF. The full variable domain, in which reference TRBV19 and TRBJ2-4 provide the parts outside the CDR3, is DGGITQSPKYLFRKEGQNVTLSCEQNLNHDAMYWYRQDPGQGLRLIYYSQIVNDFQKGDIAEGYSVSREKKESFPLTVTSAQKNPTAFYLCASSIGTVNIQYFGAGTRLSVL.

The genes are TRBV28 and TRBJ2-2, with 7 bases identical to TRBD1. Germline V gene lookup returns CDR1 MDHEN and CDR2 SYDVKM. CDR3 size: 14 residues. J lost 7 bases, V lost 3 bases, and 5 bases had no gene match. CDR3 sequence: CASSLQTGVGELFF. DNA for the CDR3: TGTGCCAGCAGTTTGCAAACAGGGGTCGGGGAGCTGTTTTTT.

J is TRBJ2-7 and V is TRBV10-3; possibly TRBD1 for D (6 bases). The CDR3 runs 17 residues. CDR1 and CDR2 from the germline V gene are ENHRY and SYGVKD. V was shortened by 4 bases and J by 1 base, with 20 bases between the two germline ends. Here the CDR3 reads CAISAILTTDRSYEQYF. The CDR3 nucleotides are TGTGCCATCAGTGCCATTCTCACAACGGACAGATCCTACGAGCAGTACTTC.

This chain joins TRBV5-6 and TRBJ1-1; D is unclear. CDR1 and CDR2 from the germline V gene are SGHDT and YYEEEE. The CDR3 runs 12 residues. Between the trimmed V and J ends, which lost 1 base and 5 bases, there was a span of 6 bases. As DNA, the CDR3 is TGTGCCAGCAGCTTGTCCATTACTGAAGCTTTCTTT. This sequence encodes CASSLSITEAFF.

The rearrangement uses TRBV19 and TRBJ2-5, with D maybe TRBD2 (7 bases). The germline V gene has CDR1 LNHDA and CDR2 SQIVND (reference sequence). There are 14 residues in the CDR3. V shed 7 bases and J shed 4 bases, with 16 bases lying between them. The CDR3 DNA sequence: TGTGCCAGTAAGGTCGAGGGAGGGGGAGAGACCCAGTACTTC. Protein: CASKVEGGGETQYF.